This T cell receptor beta chain is drawn from a study of shared clonotypes between healthy human individuals. Regarding the study as a whole: Across a handful of donors, naive CD4 shared 5% to 6%, naive CD8 less than 4%, memory CD4 roughly 2.4%, memory CD8 about 0.38%. Researchers sampled blood only, noting tissue repertoires likely differ.

This clone was seen only once. Its specificity is unknown. Methods used by the authors: Filtering differed for immunoSEQ, which gave only junction sequences without quality scores. Data came from immunoSEQ multiplex PCR; TCRdb stores just in-frame clones and leaves some out. V and J calls and clone size come straight from that table; D and trimming were deduced from the DNA. The sample contains roughly 1,000,000 clones, about 84% of which appear only once. The CDR3 extends over 12 amino acids. Germline CDR1 reads GTSNPN; CDR2 reads SVGIG (reference sequence). The germline V and J ends were trimmed by 3 bases and 4 bases, with 9 bases remaining between them.

The chain has TRBV30 and TRBJ1-1; a possible D gene is TRBD1 (5 bases). The clonotype was recovered from a man aged 18-30 years in good health. Some clones in this sample may be carry-over from other donors' samples. The source material was memory CD4+ T cells from PBMCs. Subset given: CD45RA-negative fraction. In DNA form, the CDR3 reads TGTGCCTGGAGGGGGGAACCCACTGAAGCTTTCTTT. It codes for CAWRGEPTEAFF.